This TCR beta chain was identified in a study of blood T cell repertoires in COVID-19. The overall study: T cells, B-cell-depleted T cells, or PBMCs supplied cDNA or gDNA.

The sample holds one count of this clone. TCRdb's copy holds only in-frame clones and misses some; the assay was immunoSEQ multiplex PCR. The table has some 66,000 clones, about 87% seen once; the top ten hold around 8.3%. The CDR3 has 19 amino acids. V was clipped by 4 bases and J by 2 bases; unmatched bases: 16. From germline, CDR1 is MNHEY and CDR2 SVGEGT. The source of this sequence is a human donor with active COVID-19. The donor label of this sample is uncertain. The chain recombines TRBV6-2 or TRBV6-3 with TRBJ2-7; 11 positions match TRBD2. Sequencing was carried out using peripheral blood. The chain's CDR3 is CASSSKLPPGLAVTYEQYF. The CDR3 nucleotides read TGTGCCAGCAGTTCCAAACTCCCCCCGGGACTAGCGGTGACCTACGAGCAGTACTTC.